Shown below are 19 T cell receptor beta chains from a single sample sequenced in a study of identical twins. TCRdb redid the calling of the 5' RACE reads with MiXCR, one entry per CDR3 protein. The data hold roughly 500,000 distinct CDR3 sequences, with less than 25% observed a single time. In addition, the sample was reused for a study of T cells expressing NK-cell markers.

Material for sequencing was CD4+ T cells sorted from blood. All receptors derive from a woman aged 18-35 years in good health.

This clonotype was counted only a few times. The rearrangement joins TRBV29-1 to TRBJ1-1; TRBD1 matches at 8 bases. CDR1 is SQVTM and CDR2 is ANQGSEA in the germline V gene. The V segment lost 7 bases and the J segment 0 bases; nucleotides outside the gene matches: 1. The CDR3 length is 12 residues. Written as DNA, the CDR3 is TGCAGCGGGACAGGGATGAACACTGAAGCTTTCTTT. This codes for CSGTGMNTEAFF.

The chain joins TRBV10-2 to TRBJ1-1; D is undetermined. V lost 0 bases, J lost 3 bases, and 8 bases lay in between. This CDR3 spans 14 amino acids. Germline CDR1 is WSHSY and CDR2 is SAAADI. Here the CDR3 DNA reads TGCGCCAGCAGTGAGTCCGTCCGGTACACTGAAGCTTTCTTT. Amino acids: CASSESVRYTEAFF.

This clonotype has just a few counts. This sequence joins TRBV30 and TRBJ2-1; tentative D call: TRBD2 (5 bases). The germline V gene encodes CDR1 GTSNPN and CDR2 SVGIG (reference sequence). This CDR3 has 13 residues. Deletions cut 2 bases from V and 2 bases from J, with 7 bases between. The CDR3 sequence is CAWSSGTYNEQFF. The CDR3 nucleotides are TGTGCCTGGAGTAGCGGCACCTACAATGAGCAGTTCTTC. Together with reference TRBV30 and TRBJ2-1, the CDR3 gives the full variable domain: SQTIHQWPATLVQPVGSPLSLECTVEGTSNPNLYWYRQAAGRGLQLLFYSVGIGQISSEVPQNLSASRPQDRQFILSSKKLLLSDSGFYLCAWSSGTYNEQFFGPGTRLTVL.

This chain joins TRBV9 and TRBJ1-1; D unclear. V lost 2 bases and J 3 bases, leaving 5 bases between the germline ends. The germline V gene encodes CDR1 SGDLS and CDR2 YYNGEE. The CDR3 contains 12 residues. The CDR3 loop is CASSVADTEAFF. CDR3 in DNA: TGTGCCAGCAGCGTCGCGGACACTGAAGCTTTCTTT.

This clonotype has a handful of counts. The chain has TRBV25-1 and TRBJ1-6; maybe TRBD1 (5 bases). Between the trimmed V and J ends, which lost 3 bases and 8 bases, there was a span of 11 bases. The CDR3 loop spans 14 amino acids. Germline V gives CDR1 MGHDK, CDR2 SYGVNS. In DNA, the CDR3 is TGTGCCAGCAGTGAGGGGACGGAGTATTCACCCCTCCACTTT. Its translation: CASSEGTEYSPLHF.

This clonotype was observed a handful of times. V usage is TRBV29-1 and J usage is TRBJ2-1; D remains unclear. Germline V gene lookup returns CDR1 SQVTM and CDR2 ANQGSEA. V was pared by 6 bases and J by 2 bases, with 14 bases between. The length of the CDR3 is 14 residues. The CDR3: CSVTSGVPYNEQFF. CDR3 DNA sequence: TGCAGCGTCACGAGTGGGGTTCCCTACAATGAGCAGTTCTTC.

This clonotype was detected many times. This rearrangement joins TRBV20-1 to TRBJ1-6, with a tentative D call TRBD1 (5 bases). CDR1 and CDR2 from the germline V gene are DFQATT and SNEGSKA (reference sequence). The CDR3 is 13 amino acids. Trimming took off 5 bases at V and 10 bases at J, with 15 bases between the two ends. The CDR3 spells CSARDGAPSPLHF. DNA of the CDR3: TGCAGTGCTCGGGACGGGGCCCCATCACCCCTCCACTTT.

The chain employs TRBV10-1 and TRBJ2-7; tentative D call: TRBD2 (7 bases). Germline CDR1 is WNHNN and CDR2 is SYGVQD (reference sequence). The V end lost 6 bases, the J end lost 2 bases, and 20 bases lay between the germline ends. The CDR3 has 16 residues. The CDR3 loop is CASSAEAGAFTYEQYF. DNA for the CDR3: TGCGCCAGCAGCGCCGAGGCGGGGGCCTTCACCTACGAGCAGTACTTC.

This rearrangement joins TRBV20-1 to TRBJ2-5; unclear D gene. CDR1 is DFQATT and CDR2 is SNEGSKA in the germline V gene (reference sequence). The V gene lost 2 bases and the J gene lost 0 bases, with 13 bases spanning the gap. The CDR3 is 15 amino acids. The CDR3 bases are TGCAGTGCTAGATCCTCGTGGGATAACCAAGAGACCCAGTACTTC. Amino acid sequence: CSARSSWDNQETQYF.

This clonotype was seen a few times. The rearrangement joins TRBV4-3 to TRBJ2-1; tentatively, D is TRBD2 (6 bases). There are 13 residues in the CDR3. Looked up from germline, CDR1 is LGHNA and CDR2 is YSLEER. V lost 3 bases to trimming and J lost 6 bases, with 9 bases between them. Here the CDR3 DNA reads TGCGCCAGCAGCCAGGCGGGAAGCAATGAGCAGTTCTTC. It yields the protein CASSQAGSNEQFF.

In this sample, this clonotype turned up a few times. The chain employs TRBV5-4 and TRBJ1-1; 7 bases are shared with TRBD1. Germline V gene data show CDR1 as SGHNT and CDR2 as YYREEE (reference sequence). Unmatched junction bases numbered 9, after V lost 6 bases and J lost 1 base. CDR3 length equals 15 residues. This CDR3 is CASNADRDRNTEAFF. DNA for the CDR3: TGTGCCAGCAACGCGGACCGGGACAGGAACACTGAAGCTTTCTTT.

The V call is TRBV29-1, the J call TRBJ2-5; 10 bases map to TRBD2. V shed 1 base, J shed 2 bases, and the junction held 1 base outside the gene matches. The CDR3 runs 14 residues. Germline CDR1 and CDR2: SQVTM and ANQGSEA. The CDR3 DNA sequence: TGCAGCGTTGAAGGGACTAGCGGACAAGAGACCCAGTACTTC. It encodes CSVEGTSGQETQYF.

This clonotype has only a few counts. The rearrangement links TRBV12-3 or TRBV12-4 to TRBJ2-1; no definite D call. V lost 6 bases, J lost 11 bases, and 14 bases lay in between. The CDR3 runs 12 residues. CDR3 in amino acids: CASRPGSSQQFF. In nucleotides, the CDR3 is TGTGCCAGCAGACCCGGATCCTCTCAGCAGTTCTTC.

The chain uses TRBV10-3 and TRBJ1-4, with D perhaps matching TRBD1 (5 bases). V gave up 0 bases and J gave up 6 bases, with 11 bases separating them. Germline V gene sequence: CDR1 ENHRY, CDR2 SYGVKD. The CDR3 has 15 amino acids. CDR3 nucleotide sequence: TGTGCCATCAGTGAGTCGGTGACAGAGGATGAAAAACTGTTTTTT. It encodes CAISESVTEDEKLFF.

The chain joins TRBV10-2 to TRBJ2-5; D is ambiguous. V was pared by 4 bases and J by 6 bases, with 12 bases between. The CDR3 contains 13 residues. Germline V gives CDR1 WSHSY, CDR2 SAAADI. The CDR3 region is CASSGLGPQTQYF. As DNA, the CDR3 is TGCGCCAGCAGTGGTCTAGGTCCACAGACCCAGTACTTC.

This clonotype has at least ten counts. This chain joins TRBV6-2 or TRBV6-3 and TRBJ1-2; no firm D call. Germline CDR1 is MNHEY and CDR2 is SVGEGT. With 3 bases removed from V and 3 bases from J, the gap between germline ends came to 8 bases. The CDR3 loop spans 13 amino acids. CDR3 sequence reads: CASSYHRDYGYTF. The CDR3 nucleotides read TGTGCCAGCAGTTATCATCGCGACTATGGCTACACCTTC.

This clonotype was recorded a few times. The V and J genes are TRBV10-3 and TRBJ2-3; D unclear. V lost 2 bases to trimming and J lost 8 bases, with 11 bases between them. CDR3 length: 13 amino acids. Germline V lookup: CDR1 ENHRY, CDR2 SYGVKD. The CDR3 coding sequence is TGTGCCATCAGTGAGGCCGACGTAGGTACGCAGTATTTT. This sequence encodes CAISEADVGTQYF.

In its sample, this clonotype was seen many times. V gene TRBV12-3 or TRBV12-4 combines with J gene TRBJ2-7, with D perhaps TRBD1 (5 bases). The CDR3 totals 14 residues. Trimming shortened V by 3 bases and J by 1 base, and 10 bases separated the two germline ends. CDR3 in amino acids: CASSFSGMSYEQYF. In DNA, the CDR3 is TGTGCCAGCAGTTTCTCAGGGATGTCCTACGAGCAGTACTTC.

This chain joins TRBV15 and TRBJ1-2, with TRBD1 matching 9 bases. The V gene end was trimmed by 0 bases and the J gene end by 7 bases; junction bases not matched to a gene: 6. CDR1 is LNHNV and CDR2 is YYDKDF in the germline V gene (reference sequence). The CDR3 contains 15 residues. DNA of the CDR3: TGTGCCACCAGCAGAGATGACAGGGGGAATGGTGGCTACACCTTC. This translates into CATSRDDRGNGGYTF.